This T cell receptor beta chain is drawn from a study of cytomegalovirus exposure and HLA in healthy donors. CDR1 and CDR2 from the germline V gene are SGHRS and YFSETQ. V was trimmed by 4 bases and J by 1 base, leaving 14 bases between them. The CDR3 loop spans 15 amino acids. Data came from immunoSEQ multiplex PCR; TCRdb stores just in-frame clones and leaves some out. The table includes around 140,000 clones, less than 95% detected once. The sample was PBMCs. This receptor was taken from a man younger than 35 in good health and CMV-seropositive. The chain is built from TRBV5-1 and TRBJ2-5, with a tentative D call TRBD2 (6 bases). The CDR3 region has the DNA TGCGCCAGCAGCACCCTTCTGGGGGGCCAAGAGACCCAGTACTTC. It is translated as CASSTLLGGQETQYF.